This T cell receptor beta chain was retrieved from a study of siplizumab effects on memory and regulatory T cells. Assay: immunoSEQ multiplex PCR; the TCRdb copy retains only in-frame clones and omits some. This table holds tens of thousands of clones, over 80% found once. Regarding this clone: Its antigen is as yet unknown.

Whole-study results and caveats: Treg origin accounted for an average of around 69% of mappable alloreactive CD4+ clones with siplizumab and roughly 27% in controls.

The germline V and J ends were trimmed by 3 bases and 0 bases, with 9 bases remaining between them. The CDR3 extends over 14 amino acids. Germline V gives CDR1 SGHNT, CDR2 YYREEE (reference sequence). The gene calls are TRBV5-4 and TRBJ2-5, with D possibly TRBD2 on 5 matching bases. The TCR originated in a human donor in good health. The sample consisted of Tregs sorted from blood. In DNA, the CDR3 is TGTGCCAGCAGCTGGACTCAGTACCAAGAGACCCAGTACTTC. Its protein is CASSWTQYQETQYF.